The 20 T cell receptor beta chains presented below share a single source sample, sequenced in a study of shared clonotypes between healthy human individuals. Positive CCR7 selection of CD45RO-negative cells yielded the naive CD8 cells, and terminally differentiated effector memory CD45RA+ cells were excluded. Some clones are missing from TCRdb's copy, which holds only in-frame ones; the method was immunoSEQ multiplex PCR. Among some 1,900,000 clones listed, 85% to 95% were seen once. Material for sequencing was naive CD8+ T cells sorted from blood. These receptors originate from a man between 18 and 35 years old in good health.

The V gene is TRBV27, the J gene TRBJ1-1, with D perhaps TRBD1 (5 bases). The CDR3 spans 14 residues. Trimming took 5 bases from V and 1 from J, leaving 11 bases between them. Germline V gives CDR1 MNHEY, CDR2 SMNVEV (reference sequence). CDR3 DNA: TGTGCCAGCAGTCGTGACCAGGGGAACACTGAAGCTTTCTTT. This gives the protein CASSRDQGNTEAFF.

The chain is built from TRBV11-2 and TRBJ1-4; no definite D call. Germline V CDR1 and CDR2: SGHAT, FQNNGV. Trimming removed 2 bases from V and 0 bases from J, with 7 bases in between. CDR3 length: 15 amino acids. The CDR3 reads CASSLKPTTNEKLFF. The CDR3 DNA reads TGTGCCAGCAGCTTAAAGCCCACAACTAATGAAAAACTGTTTTTT.

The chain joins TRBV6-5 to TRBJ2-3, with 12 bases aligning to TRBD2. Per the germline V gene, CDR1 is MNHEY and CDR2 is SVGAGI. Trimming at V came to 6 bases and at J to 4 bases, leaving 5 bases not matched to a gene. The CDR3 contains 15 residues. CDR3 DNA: TGTGCCAGCAGCCCGACTAGCGGGAGCTCAGATACGCAGTATTTT. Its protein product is CASSPTSGSSDTQYF.

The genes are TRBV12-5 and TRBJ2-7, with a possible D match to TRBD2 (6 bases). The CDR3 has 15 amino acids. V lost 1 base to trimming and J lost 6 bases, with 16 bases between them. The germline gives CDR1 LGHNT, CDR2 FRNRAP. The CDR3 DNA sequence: TGTGCTAGTGGTTTGGGGGCCGCGGGATCACCCGAGCAGTACTTC. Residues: CASGLGAAGSPEQYF.

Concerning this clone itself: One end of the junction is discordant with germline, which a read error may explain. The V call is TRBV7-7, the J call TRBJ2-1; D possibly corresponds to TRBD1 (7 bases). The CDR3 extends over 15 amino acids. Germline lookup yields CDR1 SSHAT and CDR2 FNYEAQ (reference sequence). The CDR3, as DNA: TGTGCTAGCAGCTTAGGAGGGACAGCTGGGGGTGAGCAGTTCTTC. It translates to CASSLGGTAGGEQFF.

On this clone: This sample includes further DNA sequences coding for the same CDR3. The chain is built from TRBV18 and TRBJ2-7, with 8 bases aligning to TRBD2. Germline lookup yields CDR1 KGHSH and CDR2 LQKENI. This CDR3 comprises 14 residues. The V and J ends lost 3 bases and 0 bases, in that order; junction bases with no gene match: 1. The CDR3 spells CASSPAGGSYEQYF. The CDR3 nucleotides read TGTGCCAGCTCACCGGCGGGAGGCTCCTACGAGCAGTACTTC.

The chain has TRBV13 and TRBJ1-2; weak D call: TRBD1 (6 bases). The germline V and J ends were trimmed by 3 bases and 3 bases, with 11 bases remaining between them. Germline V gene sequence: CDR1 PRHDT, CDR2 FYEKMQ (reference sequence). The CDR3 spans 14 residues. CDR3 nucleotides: TGTGCCAGCAGCTTCAGAGCAGGGGACTATGGCTACACCTTC. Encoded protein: CASSFRAGDYGYTF.

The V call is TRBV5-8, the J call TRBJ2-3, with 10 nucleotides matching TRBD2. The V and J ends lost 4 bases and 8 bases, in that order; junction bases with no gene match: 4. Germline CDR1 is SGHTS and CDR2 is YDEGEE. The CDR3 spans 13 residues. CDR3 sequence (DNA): TGTGCCAGCAGCGAGGGACTAGCGAGTACGCAGTATTTT. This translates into CASSEGLASTQYF.

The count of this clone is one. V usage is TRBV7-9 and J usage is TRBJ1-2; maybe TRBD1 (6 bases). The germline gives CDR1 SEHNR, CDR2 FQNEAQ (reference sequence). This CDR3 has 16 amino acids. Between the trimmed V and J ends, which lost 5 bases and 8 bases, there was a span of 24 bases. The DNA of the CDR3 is TGTGCCAGCAGCACCTCCGAGCGACAGGCGACCGGCGGCTACACCTTC. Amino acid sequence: CASSTSERQATGGYTF.

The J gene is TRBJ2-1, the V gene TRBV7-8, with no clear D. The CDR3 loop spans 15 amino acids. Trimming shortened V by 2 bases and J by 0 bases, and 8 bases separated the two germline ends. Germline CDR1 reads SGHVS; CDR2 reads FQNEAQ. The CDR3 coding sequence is TGTGCCAGCAGCTTAAAGTCTAGCTCCTACAATGAGCAGTTCTTC. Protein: CASSLKSSSYNEQFF.

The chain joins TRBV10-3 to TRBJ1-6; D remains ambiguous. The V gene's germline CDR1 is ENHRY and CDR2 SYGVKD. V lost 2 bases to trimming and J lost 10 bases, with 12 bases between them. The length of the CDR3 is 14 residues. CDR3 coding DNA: TGTGCCATCAGTGAGGAAAGGGAAGGGTCACCCCTCCACTTT. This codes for CAISEEREGSPLHF.

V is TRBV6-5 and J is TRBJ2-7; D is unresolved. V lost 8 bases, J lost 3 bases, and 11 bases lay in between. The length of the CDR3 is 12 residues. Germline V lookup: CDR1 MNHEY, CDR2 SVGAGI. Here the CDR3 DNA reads TGTGCCAGCCTTAGTGAGGACTACGAGCAGTACTTC. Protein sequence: CASLSEDYEQYF.

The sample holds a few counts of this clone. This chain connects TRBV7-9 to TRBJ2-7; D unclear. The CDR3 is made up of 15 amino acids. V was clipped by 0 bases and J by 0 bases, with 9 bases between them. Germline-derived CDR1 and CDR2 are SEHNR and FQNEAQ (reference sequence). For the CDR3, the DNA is TGTGCCAGCAGCTTAGCGTCCCACATCTCCTACGAGCAGTACTTC. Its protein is CASSLASHISYEQYF.

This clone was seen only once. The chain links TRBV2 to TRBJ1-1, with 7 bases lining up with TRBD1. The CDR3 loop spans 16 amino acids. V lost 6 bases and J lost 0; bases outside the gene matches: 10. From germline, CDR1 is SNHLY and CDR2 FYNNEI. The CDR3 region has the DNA TGTGCCAGCAGCTTCACCCGGGGACAGATGAACACTGAAGCTTTCTTT. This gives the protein CASSFTRGQMNTEAFF.

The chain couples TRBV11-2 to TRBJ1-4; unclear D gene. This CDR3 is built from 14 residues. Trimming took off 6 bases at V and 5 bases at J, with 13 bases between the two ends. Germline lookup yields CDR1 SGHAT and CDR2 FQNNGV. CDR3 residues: CASRLGLHNEKLFF. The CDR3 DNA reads TGTGCCAGCAGGCTAGGGCTACACAATGAAAAACTGTTTTTT.

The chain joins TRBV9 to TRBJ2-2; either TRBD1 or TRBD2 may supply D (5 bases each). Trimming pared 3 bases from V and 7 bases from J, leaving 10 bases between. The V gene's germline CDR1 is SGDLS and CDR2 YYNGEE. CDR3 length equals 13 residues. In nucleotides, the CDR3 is TGTGCCAGCAGCGCCTATGGGGGCGGGGAGCTGTTTTTT. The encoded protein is CASSAYGGGELFF.

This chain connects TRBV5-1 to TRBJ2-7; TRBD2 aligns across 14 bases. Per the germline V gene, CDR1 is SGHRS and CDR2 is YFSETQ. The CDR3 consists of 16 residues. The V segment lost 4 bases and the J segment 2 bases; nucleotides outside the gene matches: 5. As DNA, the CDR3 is TGCGCCAGCAGCCCGGGACTAGCGGGAGAGGCCTACGAGCAGTACTTC. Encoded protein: CASSPGLAGEAYEQYF.

CDR3 amino acids: CASRLAGGSGEQYF. The CDR3 DNA reads TGTGCCAGCAGGTTAGCGGGAGGGTCGGGGGAGCAGTACTTC. The chain links TRBV27 to TRBJ2-7; 11 nucleotides match TRBD2. This CDR3 has 14 residues. CDR1 is MNHEY and CDR2 is SMNVEV in the germline V gene (reference sequence). The V and J ends lost 6 bases and 7 bases, in that order; junction bases with no gene match: 8.

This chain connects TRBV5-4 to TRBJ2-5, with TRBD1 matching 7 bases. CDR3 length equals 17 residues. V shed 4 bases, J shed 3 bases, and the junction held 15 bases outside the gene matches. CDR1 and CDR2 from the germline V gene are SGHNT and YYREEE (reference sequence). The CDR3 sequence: CASSVTPGTATEETQYF. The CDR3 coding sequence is TGTGCCAGCAGCGTCACACCCGGGACAGCCACCGAAGAGACCCAGTACTTC.

The CDR3 here is CASSPRPGDGFGYTF. CDR3 nucleotide sequence: TGTGCCAGCAGCCCCCGGCCAGGGGACGGGTTTGGCTACACCTTC. The chain carries TRBV7-2 and TRBJ1-2; a weak D match, TRBD1 (6 bases). The germline V and J ends were trimmed by 5 bases and 7 bases, with 20 bases remaining between them. The CDR3 covers 15 residues. CDR1 and CDR2 (germline): SGHTA, FQGNSA. The full variable domain, in which reference TRBV7-2 and TRBJ1-2 provide the parts outside the CDR3, is GAGVSQSPSNKVTEKGKDVELRCDPISGHTALYWYRQSLGQGLEFLIYFQGNSAPDKSGLPSDRFSAERTGGSVSTLTIQRTQQEDSAVYLCASSPRPGDGFGYTFGSGTRLTVV.